The clone carrying this TCR beta chain appeared a few times. The antigen is not known. This sample was included in a study of response to subunit inactivated influenza vaccine. Regarding the study as a whole: The study's authors posited that every seasonal influenza vaccination enlists few new T cells.

TCRdb reprocessed the RT-PCR reads via MiXCR and lists one record per CDR3 protein. The top ten hold less than 9% of the sample, which has around 710,000 distinct CDR3 sequences, approximately 15% seen once. V lost 0 bases and J lost 6; bases outside the gene matches: 8. The CDR3 consists of 15 residues. Looked up from germline, CDR1 is LGHNA and CDR2 is YSLEER. This specimen consisted of PBMCs from blood, obtained around two weeks before vaccination. The chain combines TRBV4-3 with TRBJ2-7; 7 bases are shared with TRBD1. The receptor's source is a man aged 50-59 years who received an inactivated influenza vaccine. CDR3 nucleotide sequence: TGCGCCAGCAGCCAAGATTTCACAGGGGCCGCCGAGCAGTACTTC. It is translated as CASSQDFTGAAEQYF.